Given below is one TCR beta chain in context. This record comes from a study of technical replicates of blood from several donors. In germline, CDR1 is SGHTA, CDR2 FQGNSA. CDR3 length: 14 amino acids. V lost 5 bases to trimming and J lost 2 bases; unmatched junction nucleotides: 2. The repertoire was sequenced with immunoSEQ multiplex PCR; TCRdb's copy has only in-frame clones and lacks some. The sample yields tens of thousands of clones, roughly 94% seen once. The specimen was T cells isolated from PBMCs. The chain uses TRBV7-2 and TRBJ2-7; 11 bases fit TRBD2. This TCR was sampled from a human donor in good health. CDR3: CASSTGLAAYEQYF. CDR3 nucleotides: TGTGCCAGCAGCACGGGACTAGCGGCCTACGAGCAGTACTTC.